These 20 T cell receptor beta chains came from one sample sequenced in a study of control samples from healthy donors and cancer patients (dated by TCRdb to the early 2020s). Library construction relied on the immunoSEQ multiplex PCR assay. This is the immuneACCESS table as TCRdb keeps it, with only in-frame sequences that have V and J called. A part of the clones is gone; compared with another copy, unresolved V genes explain less than half, and the rest is unexplained. In this sample the table shows about 130,000 clones, 92% of which occur a single time. The top ten clonotypes cover roughly 2.1% of the sample. Sequencing used blood. All receptors come from a woman aged 50 to 65 in good health.

The rearrangement joins TRBV19 to TRBJ2-5, with D perhaps matching TRBD1 (6 bases). The CDR3 covers 14 residues. Trimming took 2 bases from V and 5 from J, leaving 12 bases between them. CDR1 and CDR2 (germline): LNHDA, SQIVND (reference sequence). CDR3 amino acids: CASSIKGVEETQYF. Here the CDR3 DNA reads TGTGCCAGTAGTATAAAGGGGGTTGAGGAGACCCAGTACTTC.

The V and J genes are TRBV24-1 and TRBJ2-1; D might be TRBD1 or TRBD2, each matching 5 bases. Between the trimmed V and J ends, which lost 4 bases and 5 bases, there was a span of 11 bases. The CDR3 totals 14 residues. Germline CDR1 reads KGHDR; CDR2 reads SFDVKD. The CDR3 sequence is CATSDPGPNNEQFF. CDR3 nucleotides: TGTGCCACCAGTGACCCGGGACCTAACAATGAGCAGTTCTTC.

The chain is built from TRBV6-6 and TRBJ1-6; D ambiguous. There are 11 residues in the CDR3. V lost 6 bases and J lost 7, with 4 bases in between. Germline assignment: CDR1 MNHNY and CDR2 SVGAGI (reference sequence). The CDR3 coding sequence is TGTGCCAGCAGAGAAAATTCACCCCTCCACTTT. It specifies CASRENSPLHF.

The sample holds one count of this clone. This chain connects TRBV5-4 to TRBJ2-7, with D maybe TRBD1 (6 bases). Germline CDR1 is SGHNT and CDR2 is YYREEE (reference sequence). Trimming cost V 4 bases and J 6 bases, with 23 bases left between them. This CDR3 region has 16 residues. The CDR3 sequence: CASSPGFDQGKVEQYF. The CDR3 DNA sequence: TGTGCCAGCAGCCCCGGGTTCGACCAGGGGAAAGTCGAGCAGTACTTC.

This clone was seen just once. The chain recombines TRBV10-3 with TRBJ1-3, with a possible D match to TRBD1 (5 bases). The V end lost 10 bases, the J end lost 0 bases, and 13 bases lay between the germline ends. This CDR3 contains 14 residues. The germline gives CDR1 ENHRY, CDR2 SYGVKD. Here the CDR3 reads CATGQGFSGNTIYF. The CDR3 nucleotides are TGTGCCACCGGACAAGGCTTCTCTGGAAACACCATATATTTT.

The chain links TRBV28 to TRBJ1-5; D uncertain. With 8 bases removed from V and 2 bases from J, the gap between germline ends came to 10 bases. Germline V CDR1 and CDR2: MDHEN, SYDVKM. This CDR3 region has 13 residues. The chain's CDR3 is CASYSMGNQPQHF. The CDR3 DNA sequence: TGTGCCAGCTACAGTATGGGCAATCAGCCCCAGCATTTT.

The chain has TRBV9 and TRBJ1-6, with D unresolved. Trimming pared 0 bases from V and 7 bases from J, leaving 14 bases between. Germline loops: CDR1 SGDLS, CDR2 YYNGEE. This CDR3 spans 16 amino acids. The CDR3 DNA follows: TGTGCCAGCAGCGTAGCTACGGGCAGCGACAATTCACCCCTCCACTTT. It translates to CASSVATGSDNSPLHF.

J is TRBJ1-6 and V is TRBV15; 8 positions match TRBD1. Trimming took 5 bases from V and 10 from J; bases not matched to a gene: 7. Germline values: CDR1 LNHNV, CDR2 YYDKDF (reference sequence). CDR3 length equals 14 residues. Here the CDR3 reads CATSAGQGGSPLHF. DNA for the CDR3: TGTGCCACCAGCGCCGGACAGGGTGGATCACCCCTCCACTTT.

The chain employs TRBV21-1 and TRBJ2-1; the table assigns TRBD2, which was not confirmed against the DNA. TRBV21-1 is a listed pseudogene. The length of the CDR3 is 21 residues. The CDR3 coding sequence is TGTGCCAGCAGCAAAATTTTCCGGGGCCTTAGAACGGGGGGGCCTGGAAATGAGCAGTTCTTC. It translates to CASSKIFRGLRTGGPGNEQFF.

V is TRBV18 and J is TRBJ1-3; no definite D call. CDR3 length equals 17 residues. Trimming took off 5 bases at V and 0 bases at J, with 17 bases between the two ends. Germline loops: CDR1 KGHSH, CDR2 LQKENI. DNA for the CDR3: TGTGCCAGCTCAGGAATCCTCGGGAGTACCTCTGGAAACACCATATATTTT. This gives the protein CASSGILGSTSGNTIYF.

The V call is TRBV6-4, the J call TRBJ1-1; the match to TRBD1 covers 9 bases. The CDR3 is 13 residues long. Germline V gene lookup returns CDR1 MRHNA and CDR2 SNTAGT. Unmatched junction bases numbered 2, after V lost 5 bases and J lost 4 bases. DNA for the CDR3: TGTGCCAGCAGTATGGACAGGGGCACTGAAGCTTTCTTT. Its protein product is CASSMDRGTEAFF.

The chain joins TRBV15 to TRBJ1-6; 8 nucleotides match TRBD1. The germline CDR1 and CDR2 sequences are LNHNV and YYDKDF (reference sequence). CDR3 length: 17 amino acids. Germline trimming cut 5 bases from V and 10 bases from J; bases unmatched to any gene: 16. The CDR3 DNA reads TGTGCCACCAGCCGCGGACAGGGTAAAAGAAGTGGGTCACCCCTCCACTTT. Amino acids: CATSRGQGKRSGSPLHF.

The chain couples TRBV5-6 to TRBJ1-2; D remains unclear. Germline CDR1 reads SGHDT; CDR2 reads YYEEEE. CDR3 length: 14 residues. The germline V and J ends were trimmed by 3 bases and 6 bases, with 15 bases remaining between them. The CDR3 DNA reads TGTGCCAGCAGCTCACCGGCTAGGCTCGATGGCTACACCTTC. It is translated as CASSSPARLDGYTF.

This chain joins TRBV6-5 and TRBJ2-3; 8 nucleotides agree with TRBD1. Trimming removed 2 bases from V and 6 bases from J; junction bases left unmatched: 10. The germline V gene encodes CDR1 MNHEY and CDR2 SVGAGI. The CDR3 sequence is 16 residues long. DNA of the CDR3: TGTGCCAGCAGTTACACAGGGGGAACGCGGTGGGATACGCAGTATTTT. Residues: CASSYTGGTRWDTQYF.

This clone has more than one count but fewer than ten. This chain's CDR3 is CASSKGTSEYEQYF. CDR3 sequence (DNA): TGCGCCAGCAGTAAAGGGACTAGCGAGTACGAGCAGTACTTC. The chain links TRBV10-1 to TRBJ2-7; 10 bases match TRBD2. The CDR3 is made up of 14 amino acids. The trim removed 5 bases at V and 4 bases at J, leaving 5 bases unmatched. Germline V gene sequence: CDR1 WNHNN, CDR2 SYGVQD (reference sequence).

The chain couples TRBV5-1 to TRBJ1-1; maybe TRBD1 (6 bases). CDR3 size: 15 residues. V was shortened by 4 bases and J by 1 base, with 14 bases between the two germline ends. Germline values: CDR1 SGHRS, CDR2 YFSETQ. The CDR3 DNA follows: TGCGCCAGCAGCCCGAAAGGACAGACGAACACTGAAGCTTTCTTT. As protein: CASSPKGQTNTEAFF.

This CDR3 is CASSQLPGYEQYF. For the CDR3, the DNA is TGCGCCAGCAGTCAATTGCCCGGCTACGAGCAGTACTTC. V is TRBV23-1 and J is TRBJ2-7; no firm D call. TRBV23-1 counts as an open reading frame of uncertain function. This CDR3 has 13 residues. V dropped 1 base and J dropped 3 bases, with 7 bases sitting between them.

The chain combines TRBV5-8 with TRBJ1-2, with D uncertain. V lost 0 bases to trimming and J lost 4 bases, with 22 bases between them. Germline CDR1 SGHTS, CDR2 YDEGEE. This CDR3 comprises 18 residues. The chain's CDR3 is CASSLVSGRSSSGYGYTF. CDR3 DNA: TGTGCCAGCAGCTTGGTTTCGGGGAGGTCTAGTAGCGGCTATGGCTACACCTTC. Supplemented by reference TRBV5-8 and TRBJ1-2, the full variable domain reads EAGVTQSPTHLIKTRGQQATLRCSPISGHTSVYWYQQALGLGLQFLLWYDEGEERNRGNFPPRFSGRQFPNYSSELNVNALELEDSALYLCASSLVSGRSSSGYGYTFGSGTRLTVV.

This rearrangement joins TRBV30 to TRBJ1-6; D uncertain. Germline-derived CDR1 and CDR2 are GTSNPN and SVGIG (reference sequence). The CDR3 contains 17 residues. V lost 2 bases, J lost 8 bases, and 22 bases lay in between. The CDR3 region has the DNA TGTGCCTGGAGTACTACAAGGACGGGAATTTCTTATTCACCCCTCCACTTT. As protein: CAWSTTRTGISYSPLHF.

This clone was observed once. The gene calls are TRBV7-9 and TRBJ2-1; 7 nucleotides align to TRBD2. This CDR3 has 15 residues. Germline V gene lookup returns CDR1 SEHNR and CDR2 FQNEAQ (reference sequence). After removal of 5 bases from V and 6 bases from J, the junction contained 10 bases not matched to a gene. CDR3 bases: TGTGCCAGCAGCCCGAGGAGCGGGGATCTCAATGAGCAGTTCTTC. Protein: CASSPRSGDLNEQFF.